The source of this T cell receptor beta chain is a study of PD-1 blockade in mismatch repair-deficient tumors. Measured with immunoSEQ multiplex PCR; TCRdb has only the in-frame clones, and not every one. The data show tens of thousands of clones, 81% seen once. The clonotype originates from an adult with mismatch repair-deficient cancer. Sample: peripheral blood, taken 12 weeks after starting pembrolizumab.

The CDR3 nucleotides read TGTGCCAGCCAGGGGGCTGGGGTGGGCACAGATACGCAGTATTTT. Amino acid sequence: CASQGAGVGTDTQYF. The J gene is TRBJ2-3, the V gene TRBV6-1; TRBD1 agrees at 8 bases. The CDR3 sequence is 15 residues long. V lost 8 bases, J lost 1 base, and 8 bases stayed unmatched. The germline CDR1 and CDR2 sequences are MNHNS and SASEGT.